Below, 2 T cell receptor beta chains from the same sample are listed, as sequenced in a study of cytomegalovirus exposure and HLA in healthy donors. PCR used 60 Vbeta primers and 13 Jbeta primers. Using immunoSEQ multiplex PCR, the repertoire was profiled, and TCRdb retains in-frame clones only, with some absent. The sample lists some 160,000 clones; around four fifths were seen once. The specimen sequenced was PBMCs. These receptors all stem from a male donor in good health and CMV-seronegative.

The chain joins TRBV27 to TRBJ2-1; the D gene is possibly TRBD2 (6 bases). The CDR3 is made up of 17 amino acids. The germline gives CDR1 MNHEY, CDR2 SMNVEV (reference sequence). Trimming shortened V by 6 bases and J by 6 bases, and 24 bases separated the two germline ends. This CDR3 reads CASSPIPGTPWVNEQFF. DNA of the CDR3: TGTGCCAGCAGCCCCATCCCCGGGACTCCCTGGGTCAATGAGCAGTTCTTC.

This chain joins TRBV5-1 and TRBJ2-1; possible D gene TRBD2, 5 bases. Per the germline V gene, CDR1 is SGHRS and CDR2 is YFSETQ. CDR3 length: 12 residues. The V gene lost 1 base and the J gene lost 6 bases, with 5 bases spanning the gap. CDR3 region: CASSLTSNEQFF. In DNA, the CDR3 is TGCGCCAGCAGCTTGACTAGCAATGAGCAGTTCTTC. The full variable domain, completed using reference TRBV5-1 and TRBJ2-1, is KAGVTQTPRYLIKTRGQQVTLSCSPISGHRSVSWYQQTPGQGLQFLFEYFSETQRNKGNFPGRFSGRQFSNSRSEMNVSTLELGDSALYLCASSLTSNEQFFGPGTRLTVL.